This T cell receptor beta chain is from a study of T cell responses to AZD1222 COVID-19 vaccine. As to this clone: Its target is not known.

Generated by immunoSEQ multiplex PCR, the TCRdb table keeps only in-frame clones and is missing some. Among about 170,000 clones listed, more than 90% were seen once. Trimming stripped 1 base from V and 0 bases from J, with 7 bases between. Germline CDR1 is SGHAT and CDR2 is FQNNGV. CDR3 length: 16 residues. General study findings and limits: Repertoire sampling happened only post peak T cell response. It was only 6 or 7 AZD1222 recipients who were seropositive at baseline.

The chain uses TRBV11-2 and TRBJ2-6, with D uncertain. The receptor comes from an adult in good health. The input for sequencing was peripheral blood, taken on day 0 of AZD1222 vaccination. The CDR3 coding sequence is TGTGCCAGCAGCTTAGCGCTCGCCTCTGGGGCCAACGTCCTGACTTTC. Its translation: CASSLALASGANVLTF. Drawing the rest from reference TRBV11-2 and TRBJ2-6, the complete variable domain is EAGVAQSPRYKIIEKRQSVAFWCNPISGHATLYWYQQILGQGPKLLIQFQNNGVVDDSQLPKDRFSAERLKGVDSTLKIQPAKLEDSAVYLCASSLALASGANVLTFGAGSRLTVL.